This TCR beta chain was profiled in a study of shared clonotypes between healthy human individuals. Repertoires were generated with immunoSEQ multiplex PCR, while TCRdb's copy carries only in-frame clones and drops some. The sample records hundreds of thousands of clones, approximately 92% being singletons. CDR3 length: 21 amino acids. Germline CDR1 is SGHTA and CDR2 is FQGNSA. The V segment lost 0 bases and the J segment 6 bases; nucleotides outside the gene matches: 17. CD45RO-negative cells were positively selected for CCR7, leaving out terminally differentiated effector memory CD45RA+ cells. The V call is TRBV7-2, the J call TRBJ2-1; 13 bases are a match to TRBD2. This sequence originates from a young man in good health. Specimen: naive CD8+ T cells sorted from blood. The CDR3 coding sequence is TGTGCCAGCAGCTTAGCATTTTCCGGGACTAGCGGGATCCAAAAGAGCAATGAGCAGTTCTTC. Translating it yields CASSLAFSGTSGIQKSNEQFF.